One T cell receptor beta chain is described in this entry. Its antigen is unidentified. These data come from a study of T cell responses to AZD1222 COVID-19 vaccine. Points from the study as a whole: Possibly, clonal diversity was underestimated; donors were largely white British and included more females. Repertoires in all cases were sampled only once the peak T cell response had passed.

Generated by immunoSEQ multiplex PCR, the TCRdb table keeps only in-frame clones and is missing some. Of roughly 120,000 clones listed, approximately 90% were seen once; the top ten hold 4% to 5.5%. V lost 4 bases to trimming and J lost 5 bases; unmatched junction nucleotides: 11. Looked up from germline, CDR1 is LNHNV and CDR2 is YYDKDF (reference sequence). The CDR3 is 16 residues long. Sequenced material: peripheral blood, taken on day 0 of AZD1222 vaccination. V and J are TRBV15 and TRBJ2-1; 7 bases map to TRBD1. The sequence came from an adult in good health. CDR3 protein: CATSTPAETGNNEQFF. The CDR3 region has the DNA TGTGCCACCAGCACTCCCGCTGAGACAGGGAACAATGAGCAGTTCTTC. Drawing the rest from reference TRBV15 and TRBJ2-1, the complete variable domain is DAMVIQNPRYQVTQFGKPVTLSCSQTLNHNVMYWYQQKSSQAPKLLFHYYDKDFNNEADTPDNFQSRRPNTSFCFLDIRSPGLGDTAMYLCATSTPAETGNNEQFFGPGTRLTVL.